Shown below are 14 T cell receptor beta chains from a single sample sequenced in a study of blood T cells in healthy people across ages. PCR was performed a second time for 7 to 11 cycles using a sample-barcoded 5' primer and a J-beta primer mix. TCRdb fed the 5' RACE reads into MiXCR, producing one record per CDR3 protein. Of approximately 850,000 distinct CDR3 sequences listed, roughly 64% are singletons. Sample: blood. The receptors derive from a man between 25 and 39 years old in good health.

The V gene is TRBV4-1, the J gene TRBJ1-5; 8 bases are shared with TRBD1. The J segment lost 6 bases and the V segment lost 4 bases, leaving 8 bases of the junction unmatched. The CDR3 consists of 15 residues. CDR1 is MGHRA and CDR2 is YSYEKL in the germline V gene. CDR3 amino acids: CASSPDRVSIQPQHF. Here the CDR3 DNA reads TGCGCCAGCAGCCCGGACAGGGTTTCAATTCAGCCCCAGCATTTT.

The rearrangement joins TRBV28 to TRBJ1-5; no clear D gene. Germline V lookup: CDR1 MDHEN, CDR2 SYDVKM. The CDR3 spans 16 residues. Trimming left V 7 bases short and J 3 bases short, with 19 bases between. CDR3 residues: CASNRALGRINQPQHF. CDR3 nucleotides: TGTGCCAGCAATCGGGCCCTTGGACGGATCAATCAGCCCCAGCATTTT.

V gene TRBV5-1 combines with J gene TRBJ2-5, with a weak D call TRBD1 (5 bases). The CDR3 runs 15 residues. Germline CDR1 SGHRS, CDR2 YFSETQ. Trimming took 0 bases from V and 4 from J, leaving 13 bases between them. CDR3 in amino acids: CASSLAKWGRETQYF. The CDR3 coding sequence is TGCGCCAGCAGCTTGGCCAAATGGGGCAGAGAGACCCAGTACTTC.

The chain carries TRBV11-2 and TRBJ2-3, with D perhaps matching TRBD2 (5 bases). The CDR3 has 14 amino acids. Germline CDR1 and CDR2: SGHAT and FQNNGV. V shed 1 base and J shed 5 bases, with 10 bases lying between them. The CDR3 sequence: CASSLGGVVDTQYF. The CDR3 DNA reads TGTGCCAGCAGCTTAGGGGGAGTGGTAGATACGCAGTATTTT.

This CDR3 reads CASSQDPSAVFNEQFF. CDR3 sequence (DNA): TGTGCCAGCAGCCAAGATCCTAGCGCGGTGTTCAATGAGCAGTTCTTC. This sequence joins TRBV4-2 and TRBJ2-1; TRBD2 is a possible D gene (6 bases). There are 16 residues in the CDR3. CDR1 and CDR2 from the germline V gene are LGHNA and YNFKEQ. Trimming removed 0 bases from V and 6 bases from J, with 15 bases in between.

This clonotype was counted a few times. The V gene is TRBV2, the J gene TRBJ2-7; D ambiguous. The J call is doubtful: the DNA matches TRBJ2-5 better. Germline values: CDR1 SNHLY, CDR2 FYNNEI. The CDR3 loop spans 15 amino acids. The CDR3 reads CASSEALNLVETQYF. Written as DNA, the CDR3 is TGTGCCAGCAGTGAAGCTTTGAACCTTGTGGAGACCCAGTACTTC.

This CDR3 reads CASSLFFTQETQYF. CDR3 bases: TGTGCCAGCAGCTTATTTTTCACCCAAGAGACCCAGTACTTC. The chain combines TRBV7-2 with TRBJ2-5; D uncertain. Germline V CDR1 and CDR2: SGHTA, FQGNSA. V dropped 2 bases and J dropped 1 base, with 8 bases sitting between them. The CDR3 is 14 amino acids. The variable domain in full, with the rest retrieved from reference TRBV7-2 and TRBJ2-5, is GAGVSQSPSNKVTEKGKDVELRCDPISGHTALYWYRQSLGQGLEFLIYFQGNSAPDKSGLPSDRFSAERTGGSVSTLTIQRTQQEDSAVYLCASSLFFTQETQYFGPGTRLLVL.

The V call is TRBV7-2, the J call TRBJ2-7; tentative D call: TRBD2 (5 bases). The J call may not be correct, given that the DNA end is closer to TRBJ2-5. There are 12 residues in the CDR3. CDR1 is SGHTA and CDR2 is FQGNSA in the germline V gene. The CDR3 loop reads CASSLESGTQYF. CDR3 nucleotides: TGTGCCAGCAGCTTAGAGAGCGGGACCCAGTACTTC.

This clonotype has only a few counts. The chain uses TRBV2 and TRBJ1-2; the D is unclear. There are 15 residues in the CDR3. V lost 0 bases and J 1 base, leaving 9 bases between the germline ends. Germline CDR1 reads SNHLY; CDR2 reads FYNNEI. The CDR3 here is CASSEARGLNYGYTF. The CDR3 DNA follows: TGTGCCAGCAGTGAAGCGCGCGGCCTTAACTATGGCTACACCTTC.

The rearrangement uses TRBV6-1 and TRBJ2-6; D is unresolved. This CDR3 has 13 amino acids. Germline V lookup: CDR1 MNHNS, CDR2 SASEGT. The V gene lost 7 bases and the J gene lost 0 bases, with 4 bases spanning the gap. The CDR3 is CASNRSGANVLTF. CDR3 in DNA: TGTGCCAGCAACCGCTCTGGGGCCAACGTCCTGACTTTC.

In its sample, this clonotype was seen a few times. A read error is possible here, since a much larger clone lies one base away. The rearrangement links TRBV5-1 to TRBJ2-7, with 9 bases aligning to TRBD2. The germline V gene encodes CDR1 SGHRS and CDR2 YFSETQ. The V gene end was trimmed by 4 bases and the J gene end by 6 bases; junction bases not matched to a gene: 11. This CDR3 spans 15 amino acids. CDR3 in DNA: TGCGCCAGCAGCCGAGATAGCGGGAGAACCAGCGAGCAGTACTTC. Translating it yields CASSRDSGRTSEQYF.

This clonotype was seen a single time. CDR3 DNA sequence: TGCAGTGCATCGAACGATTCAACAGGAGACGGCTACACCTTC. Translated, it gives CSASNDSTGDGYTF. The genes are TRBV20-1 and TRBJ1-2, with a weak D call TRBD1 (5 bases). CDR1 is DFQATT, CDR2 SNEGSKA, per germline (reference sequence). V lost 6 bases and J 8 bases, leaving 22 bases between the germline ends. The CDR3 covers 14 residues.

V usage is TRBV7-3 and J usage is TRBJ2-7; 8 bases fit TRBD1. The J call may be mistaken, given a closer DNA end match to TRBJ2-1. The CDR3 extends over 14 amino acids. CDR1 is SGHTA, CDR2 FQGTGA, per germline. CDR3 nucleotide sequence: TGTGCCAGCAGGCTTGGGACAGGTATGAATGAGCAGTTCTTC. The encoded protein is CASRLGTGMNEQFF.

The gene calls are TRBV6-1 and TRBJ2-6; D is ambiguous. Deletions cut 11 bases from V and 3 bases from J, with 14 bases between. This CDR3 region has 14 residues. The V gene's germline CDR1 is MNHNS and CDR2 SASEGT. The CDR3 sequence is CAGFGIGGANVLTF. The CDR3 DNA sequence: TGTGCCGGGTTTGGCATTGGTGGGGCCAACGTCCTGACTTTC.